Given below is one TCR beta chain in context. Germline V CDR1 and CDR2: MNHEY, SVGAGI. The junction had 3 bases not matched to a gene; V was cut back by 6 bases and J by 3 bases. The CDR3 contains 14 residues. Some clones are missing from TCRdb's copy, which holds only in-frame ones; the method was immunoSEQ multiplex PCR. The sample lists over 150,000 clones, 88% seen once, with 2% to 2.5% in the top ten. The entry originates in a study of blood T cell repertoires in COVID-19. Study-wide context: The study drew acute and convalescent COVID-19 samples from the United States, Italy and Spain. PBMCs, B-cell-depleted T cells, or T cells provided the cDNA or gDNA that made up the material.

The receptor comes from a man aged 50 to 59 who had recovered from COVID-19. The V gene is TRBV6-5, the J gene TRBJ2-7; 12 nucleotides match TRBD2. The specimen was peripheral blood. The chain's CDR3 is CASRKGLAGYEQYF. As DNA, the CDR3 is TGTGCCAGCAGAAAGGGACTAGCGGGCTACGAGCAGTACTTC.